Below are 20 T cell receptor beta chains sequenced from a single sample in a study of T-cell reconstitution after alpha-beta-depleted transplantation in children. Unique molecular identifiers featured in how the TCRbeta library was prepared. TCRdb itself ran the PCR reads through MiXCR, one entry per CDR3 protein. The profile shows approximately 520,000 distinct CDR3 sequences, around 10% of them singletons. Sequencing was performed on PBMCs, mostly from graft donor cells, taken 180 days after TCRalphabeta/CD19-depleted stem cell transplant. Receptor source: a female patient aged 2-9 years who had a stem cell transplant for aplastic anemia, so the T cells may come from the graft donor.

This clonotype was found a few times. CDR3 coding DNA: TGCAGTCACAGGGGGGGCACCGGGGAGCTGTTTTTT. It is translated as CSHRGGTGELFF. This chain connects TRBV29-1 to TRBJ2-2; possible D gene TRBD1, 8 bases. The CDR3 consists of 12 residues. Germline V gene sequence: CDR1 SQVTM, CDR2 ANQGSEA.

The chain links TRBV12-3 or TRBV12-4 to TRBJ1-3; D remains ambiguous. V lost 2 bases, J lost 8 bases, and 10 bases lay in between. The CDR3 consists of 13 residues. CDR3 residues: CASSLTRRHTIYF. In DNA, the CDR3 is TGTGCCAGCAGTTTAACCCGTAGACACACCATATATTTT.

This chain uses TRBV3-1 with TRBJ2-1; a weak D match, TRBD1 (5 bases). Trimming cost V 4 bases and J 0 bases, with 10 bases left between them. The CDR3 covers 15 residues. CDR1 and CDR2 from the germline V gene are LGHDT and YNNKEL (reference sequence). This CDR3 is CASSLDISSYNEQFF. For the CDR3, the DNA is TGTGCCAGCAGCCTGGACATCAGCTCCTACAATGAGCAGTTCTTC.

This clonotype was observed at least ten times. V is TRBV20-1 and J is TRBJ2-1, with 13 bases lining up with TRBD2. The CDR3 totals 18 residues. Germline V gene data show CDR1 as DFQATT and CDR2 as SNEGSKA (reference sequence). The V gene end was trimmed by 0 bases and the J gene end by 6 bases; junction bases not matched to a gene: 11. The CDR3 loop reads CSARDRKLAGGPFNEQFF. CDR3 in DNA: TGCAGTGCTAGAGACCGAAAACTAGCGGGAGGGCCATTCAATGAGCAGTTCTTC.

This chain connects TRBV7-3 to TRBJ2-5; 14 positions agree with TRBD2. The CDR3 runs to 23 residues. With V trimmed by 0 bases and J by 2 bases, 20 bases remained unmatched. Germline V lookup: CDR1 SGHTA, CDR2 FQGTGA. CDR3 residues: CASSLTLTYPGTSGRTAQETQYF. The DNA of the CDR3 is TGTGCCAGCAGCTTAACTCTAACTTATCCCGGGACTAGCGGGAGAACAGCTCAAGAGACCCAGTACTTC.

The table lists this clonotype with a count of one. CDR3 nucleotides: TGCAGTGCTAGAATTGCGGCTAGCGGTACCTACAATGAGCAGTTCTTC. Protein sequence: CSARIAASGTYNEQFF. The V call is TRBV20-1, the J call TRBJ2-1; 7 bases align to TRBD2. Germline V gives CDR1 DFQATT, CDR2 SNEGSKA (reference sequence). The CDR3 length is 16 residues. Losses at the gene ends were 2 bases for V and 2 bases for J; bases not matched to a gene: 9.

This clonotype was detected only a few times. The DNA of the CDR3 is TGTGCCAGTCGGACAGGGGGCACGATCAATCAGCCCCAGCATTTT. It specifies CASRTGGTINQPQHF. V usage is TRBV28 and J usage is TRBJ1-5; 11 positions match TRBD1. This CDR3 region has 15 residues. V trimming: 9 bases; J trimming: 3 bases; junction bases outside the gene matches: 7. The germline V gene encodes CDR1 MDHEN and CDR2 SYDVKM.

This clonotype has only a few counts. The chain links TRBV3-1 to TRBJ2-5; 7 nucleotides align to TRBD2. Germline V gene data show CDR1 as LGHDT and CDR2 as YNNKEL (reference sequence). Germline trimming cut 1 base from V and 1 base from J; bases unmatched to any gene: 6. The CDR3 is made up of 16 amino acids. DNA of the CDR3: TGTGCCAGCAGCCAAGGTTGGCGGGAGACCCAAGAGACCCAGTACTTC. This gives the protein CASSQGWRETQETQYF.

CDR3 in amino acids: CASSFTGGNTGELFF. The CDR3 DNA follows: TGTGCCAGCAGCTTCACAGGGGGCAACACCGGGGAGCTGTTTTTT. The chain couples TRBV5-6 to TRBJ2-2; TRBD1 matches 9 bases. Germline loops: CDR1 SGHDT, CDR2 YYEEEE. V shed 2 bases, J shed 2 bases, and the junction held 1 base outside the gene matches. CDR3 length: 15 residues.

The chain recombines TRBV7-2 with TRBJ2-1, with TRBD2 matching 11 bases. Germline V lookup: CDR1 SGHTA, CDR2 FQGNSA. This CDR3 spans 17 amino acids. V trimming: 4 bases; J trimming: 4 bases; junction bases outside the gene matches: 9. The CDR3: CASSSHYPSGRYNEQFF. DNA for the CDR3: TGTGCCAGCAGCTCACATTACCCTAGCGGGAGGTACAATGAGCAGTTCTTC.

At least ten counts were recorded for this clonotype. The chain has TRBV20-1 and TRBJ2-1; the match to TRBD1 covers 7 bases. The J segment lost 4 bases and the V segment lost 5 bases, leaving 11 bases of the junction unmatched. CDR3 length equals 15 residues. The germline gives CDR1 DFQATT, CDR2 SNEGSKA (reference sequence). CDR3 loop: CSALNPGQKYNEQFF. The CDR3 region has the DNA TGCAGTGCTCTGAACCCGGGACAGAAATACAATGAGCAGTTCTTC.

This clonotype was seen more than once but under ten times. This chain joins TRBV29-1 and TRBJ2-1, with 12 bases lining up with TRBD2. CDR1 and CDR2 from the germline V gene are SQVTM and ANQGSEA. V dropped 6 bases and J dropped 7; count of bases not matched to a gene: 4. This CDR3 is built from 13 residues. The CDR3 loop is CSVPTSGRNEQFF. DNA of the CDR3: TGCAGCGTGCCGACTAGCGGGAGAAATGAGCAGTTCTTC.

This clonotype showed up just a few times. The rearrangement links TRBV10-2 to TRBJ2-5; TRBD2 matches 8 bases. The CDR3 covers 14 residues. In germline, CDR1 is WSHSY, CDR2 SAAADI. Trimming at V came to 8 bases and at J to 4 bases, leaving 9 bases not matched to a gene. Written as DNA, the CDR3 is TGCGCCAGCTCACGGGGGGGAGTAGGAGAGACCCAGTACTTC. Translation: CASSRGGVGETQYF.

This clonotype was counted a few times. V usage is TRBV4-3 and J usage is TRBJ1-1; 9 bases match TRBD1. Germline CDR1 reads LGHNA; CDR2 reads YSLEER. J gave up 1 base and V 3 bases, and 3 bases lay outside the gene matches. The CDR3 has 15 residues. CDR3 coding DNA: TGCGCCAGCAGCCAGGACAGGGGCCCGAACACTGAAGCTTTCTTT. Protein: CASSQDRGPNTEAFF.

This clonotype turned up a few times. CDR3 residues: CASSFRGRGQGWDQQYF. CDR3 DNA: TGTGCCAGCAGCTTTCGGGGAAGGGGACAGGGCTGGGATCAGCAGTACTTC. This chain connects TRBV11-2 to TRBJ2-7; 9 positions agree with TRBD1. Germline V gene sequence: CDR1 SGHAT, CDR2 FQNNGV. This CDR3 contains 17 residues. With 3 bases clipped from V and 8 bases from J, the junction kept 17 bases outside the gene matches.

The chain combines TRBV29-1 with TRBJ2-5; tentative D call: TRBD2 (7 bases). The V end was cut by 7 bases, the J end by 1 base, with 13 bases between. Per germline, CDR1 SQVTM and CDR2 ANQGSEA. The CDR3 runs to 13 residues. Here the CDR3 DNA reads TGCAGCGCCAGGGGAGGGAGCCAAGAGACCCAGTACTTC. This gives the protein CSARGGSQETQYF.

CDR3 sequence reads: CASSQTGGLAGHEQYV. For the CDR3, the DNA is TGCGCCAGCAGCCAAACGGGAGGACTAGCGGGCCACGAGCAGTACGTC. The chain is built from TRBV4-3 and TRBJ2-7; the match to TRBD2 covers 11 bases. CDR1 is LGHNA, CDR2 YSLEER, per germline. The CDR3 contains 16 residues. With 2 bases clipped from V and 5 bases from J, the junction kept 8 bases outside the gene matches.

The chain has TRBV28 and TRBJ2-5, with D possibly TRBD1 on 5 matching bases. Germline V gene lookup returns CDR1 MDHEN and CDR2 SYDVKM. Trimming took off 6 bases at V and 5 bases at J, with 19 bases between the two ends. The CDR3 has 15 amino acids. CDR3 sequence (DNA): TGTGCCAGCAGGTTGGACCCAGGGTTTCTGGAGACCCAGTACTTC. Translation gives CASRLDPGFLETQYF.

In this sample, this clonotype turned up many times. The chain couples TRBV29-1 to TRBJ2-1; maybe TRBD2 (7 bases). This CDR3 is built from 15 residues. The V end lost 4 bases, the J end lost 0 bases, and 13 bases lay between the germline ends. The germline CDR1 and CDR2 sequences are SQVTM and ANQGSEA. CDR3 loop: CSVAGGWSSYNEQFF. The CDR3 DNA sequence: TGCAGCGTTGCGGGGGGCTGGAGCTCCTACAATGAGCAGTTCTTC.

This clonotype was detected many times. This chain links TRBV6-2 or TRBV6-3 with TRBJ2-7; D is undetermined. This CDR3 is 13 amino acids long. Germline-derived CDR1 and CDR2 are MNHEY and SVGEGT. Trimming cost V 4 bases and J 1 base, with 8 bases left between them. The CDR3 spells CASSFMGSYEQYV. In DNA form, the CDR3 reads TGTGCCAGCAGTTTCATGGGGTCCTACGAGCAGTACGTC.